This T cell receptor (beta chain) was recovered during a study of OX40 agonist ivuxolimab in advanced cancers. From germline, CDR1 is MNHEY and CDR2 SMNVEV (reference sequence). V gave up 3 bases and J gave up 8 bases, with 13 bases separating them. CDR3 length equals 14 residues. Study-level points and caveats: Among the least clonally expanded were partial responders at 0.1-3.0 mg/kg. CD8+ T cells averaged more expanded clones than CD4+.

Turning to this clone: What it binds is not known.

The assay was immunoSEQ multiplex PCR, and TCRdb's table has in-frame clones only and misses some. The sample includes 47,000 or so clones, approximately 90% of them seen just once. The sequence derives from an adult with an advanced solid tumor such as melanoma, head and neck, liver or kidney cancer. The input for sequencing was CD4+ or CD8+ T cells sorted from blood, taken in a trial of the OX40 agonist ivuxolimab. V and J are TRBV27 and TRBJ1-4, with no clear D. The CDR3 region has the DNA TGTGCCAGCAGTTTGGGAGGACCCAGAGAAAAACTGTTTTTT. This translates into CASSLGGPREKLFF.